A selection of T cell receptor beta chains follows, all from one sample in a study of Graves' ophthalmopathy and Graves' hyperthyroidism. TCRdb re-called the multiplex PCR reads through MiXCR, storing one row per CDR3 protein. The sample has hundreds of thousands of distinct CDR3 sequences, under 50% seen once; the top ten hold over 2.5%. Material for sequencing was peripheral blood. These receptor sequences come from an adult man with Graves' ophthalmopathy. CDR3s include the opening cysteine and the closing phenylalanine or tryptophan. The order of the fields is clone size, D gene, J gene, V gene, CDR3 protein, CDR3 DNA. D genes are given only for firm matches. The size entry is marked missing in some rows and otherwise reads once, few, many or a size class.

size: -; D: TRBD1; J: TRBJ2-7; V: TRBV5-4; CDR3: CASSLRGQGHDYEQYF; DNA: TGTGCCAGCAGCTTGAGAGGACAGGGACACGACTACGAGCAGTACTTC
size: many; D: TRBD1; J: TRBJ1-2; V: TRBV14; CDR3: CASSKTGRWGVRGYTF; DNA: TGTGCCAGCAGCAAGACAGGGAGGTGGGGAGTGCGTGGCTACACCTTC
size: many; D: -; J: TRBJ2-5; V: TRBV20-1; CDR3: CSASFSATQETQYF; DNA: TGCAGTGCTAGCTTTAGCGCAACCCAAGAGACCCAGTACTTC
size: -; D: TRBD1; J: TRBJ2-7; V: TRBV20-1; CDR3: CSARGPPGGWGAYEQYF; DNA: TGCAGTGCTAGAGGGCCCCCAGGGGGTTGGGGTGCCTACGAGCAGTACTTC
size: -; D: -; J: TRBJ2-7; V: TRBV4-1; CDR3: CASSQGAGDAYEQYF; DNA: TGTGCCAGCAGCCAAGGAGCAGGGGATGCCTACGAGCAGTACTTC
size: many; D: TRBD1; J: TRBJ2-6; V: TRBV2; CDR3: CASRTGAGANVLTF; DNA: TGTGCCAGCAGGACAGGGGCTGGGGCCAACGTCCTGACTTTC
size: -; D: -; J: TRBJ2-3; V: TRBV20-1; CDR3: CSATLFRESTDTQYF; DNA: TGCAGTGCTACCCTTTTTCGGGAGTCCACAGATACGCAGTATTTT
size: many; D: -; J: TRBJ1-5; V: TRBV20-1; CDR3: CSAAAGGSNQPQHF; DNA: TGCAGTGCCGCGGCTGGGGGGAGCAATCAGCCCCAGCATTTT
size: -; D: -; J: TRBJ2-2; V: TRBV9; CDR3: CASSHIKGWNTGELFF; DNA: TGTGCCAGCAGCCATATAAAGGGCTGGAACACCGGGGAGCTGTTTTTT
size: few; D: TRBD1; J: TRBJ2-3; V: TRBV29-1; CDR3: CSVRGSADTQYF; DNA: TGCAGCGTCAGGGGGTCGGCAGATACGCAGTATTTT
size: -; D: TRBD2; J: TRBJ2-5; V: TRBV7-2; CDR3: CASSLGAGVQETQYF; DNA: TGTGCCAGCAGCTTAGGGGCGGGGGTACAAGAGACCCAGTACTTC
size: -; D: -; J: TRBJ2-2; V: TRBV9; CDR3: CASSHLLVAGKLFF; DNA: TGTGCCAGCAGCCACCTTCTAGTCGCCGGGAAGCTGTTTTTT
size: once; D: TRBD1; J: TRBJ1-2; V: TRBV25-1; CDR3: CASRGGHYGYTF; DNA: TGTGCCAGCAGAGGGGGCCACTATGGCTACACCTTC
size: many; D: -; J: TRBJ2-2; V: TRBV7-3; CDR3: CASSPFDWDGELFF; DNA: TGTGCCAGCAGCCCGTTCGATTGGGACGGGGAGCTGTTTTTT
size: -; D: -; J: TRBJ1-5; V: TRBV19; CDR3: CASSDGPRVPRPQHF; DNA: TGTGCCAGTAGCGACGGACCCCGGGTGCCTCGGCCCCAGCATTTT
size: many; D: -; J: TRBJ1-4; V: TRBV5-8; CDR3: CASSSSGEKLFF; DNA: TGTGCCAGCAGCTCCAGTGGGGAAAAACTGTTTTTT
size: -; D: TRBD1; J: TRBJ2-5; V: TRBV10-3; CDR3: CAISEATGGVETQYF; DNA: TGTGCCATCAGTGAGGCGACAGGGGGCGTAGAGACCCAGTACTTC
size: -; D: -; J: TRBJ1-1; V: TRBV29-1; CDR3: CSIRTEGAEAFF; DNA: TGCAGCATTAGGACAGAGGGGGCTGAAGCTTTCTTT
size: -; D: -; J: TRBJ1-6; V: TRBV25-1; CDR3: CAWSYKGPNSPLHF; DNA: TGTGCCTGGAGCTACAAAGGGCCTAATTCACCCCTCCACTTT
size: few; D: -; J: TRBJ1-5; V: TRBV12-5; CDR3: CASAARAPSNQPQHF; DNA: TGTGCTAGTGCAGCCCGGGCACCTAGCAATCAGCCCCAGCATTTT
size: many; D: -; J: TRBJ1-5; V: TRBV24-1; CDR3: CATAVGASNQPQHF; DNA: TGTGCCACCGCCGTAGGGGCGAGCAATCAGCCCCAGCATTTT
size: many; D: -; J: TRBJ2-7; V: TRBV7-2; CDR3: CASSARGTPSYEQYF; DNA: TGTGCCAGCAGCGCGAGGGGGACCCCGTCCTACGAGCAGTACTTC
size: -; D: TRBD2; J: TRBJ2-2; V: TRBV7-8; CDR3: CASSLLTSLGGELFF; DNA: TGTGCCAGCAGCCTTCTGACTAGCTTGGGCGGGGAGCTGTTTTTT
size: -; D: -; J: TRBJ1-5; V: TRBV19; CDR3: CASSIRADQPQHF; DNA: TGTGCCAGTAGTATTAGGGCGGATCAGCCCCAGCATTTT
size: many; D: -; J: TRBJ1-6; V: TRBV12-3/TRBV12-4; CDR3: CASTLTGGNSPLHF; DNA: TGTGCCAGCACCCTCACAGGTGGTAATTCACCCCTCCACTTT
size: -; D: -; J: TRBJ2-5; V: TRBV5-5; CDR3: CASSLVGDETQYF; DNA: TGTGCCAGCAGCTTGGTCGGGGATGAGACCCAGTACTTC
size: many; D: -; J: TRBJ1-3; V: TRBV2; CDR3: CASSPDGYSGNTIYF; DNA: TGTGCCAGCAGTCCTGACGGCTACTCTGGAAACACCATATATTTT
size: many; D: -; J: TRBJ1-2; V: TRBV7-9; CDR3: CASSQSGSNYGYTF; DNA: TGTGCCAGCAGCCAAAGTGGGTCTAACTATGGCTACACCTTC
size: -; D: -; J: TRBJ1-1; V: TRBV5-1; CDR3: CASSWPGDTEAFF; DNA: TGCGCCAGCAGCTGGCCGGGGGACACTGAAGCTTTCTTT
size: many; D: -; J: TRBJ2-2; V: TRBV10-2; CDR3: CASSESRAGELFF; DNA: TGCGCCAGCAGTGAGTCTAGGGCCGGGGAGCTGTTTTTT
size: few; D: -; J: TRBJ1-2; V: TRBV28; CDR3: CASRTEGYGYTF; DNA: TGTGCCAGCAGGACGGAGGGTTATGGCTACACCTTC
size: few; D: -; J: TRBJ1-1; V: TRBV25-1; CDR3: CASRPWGELRTEAFF; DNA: TGTGCCAGCAGACCCTGGGGGGAGTTGCGCACTGAAGCTTTCTTT
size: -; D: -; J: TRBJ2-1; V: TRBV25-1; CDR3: CASSWQGKTGEQFF; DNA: TGTGCCAGCAGCTGGCAGGGAAAAACTGGGGAGCAGTTCTTC
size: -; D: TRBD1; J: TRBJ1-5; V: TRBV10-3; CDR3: CASSVRTGGNQPQHF; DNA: TGTGCCAGCAGTGTTAGGACAGGGGGCAATCAGCCCCAGCATTTT
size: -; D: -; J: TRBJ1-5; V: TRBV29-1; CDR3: CSVEEGGQPQHF; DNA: TGCAGCGTTGAAGAGGGGGGGCAGCCCCAGCATTTT